The clone carrying this T cell receptor (beta chain) has only a few counts. Assay used: immunoSEQ multiplex PCR; TCRdb lists only in-frame clones, some missing. The repertoire holds 150,000 to 250,000 clones, around 82% seen once, with about 11% in the top ten. These data are taken from a study of blood T cell repertoires in COVID-19. Germline V gene lookup returns CDR1 SGHTA and CDR2 FQGNSA. The CDR3 covers 15 residues. V lost 1 base to trimming and J lost 5 bases, with 12 bases between them. Specimen: PBMCs or T cells enriched from blood (not recorded which). The rearrangement joins TRBV7-2 to TRBJ1-5, with a tentative D call TRBD1 (5 bases). The receptor comes from a middle-aged man who had recovered from COVID-19. CDR3 sequence (DNA): TGTGCCAGCAGCTTAGATCCCCAGGGTTATCAGCCCCAGCATTTT. It encodes CASSLDPQGYQPQHF.